This T cell receptor (beta chain) originates from a study of blood T cell repertoires in COVID-19. Only in-frame clones appear in the TCRdb table, and some are missing; sequencing was by immunoSEQ multiplex PCR. The table lists about 150,000 clones, 80% to 85% of them singletons, with approximately 5.1% in the top ten. The CDR3 has 13 amino acids. CDR1 and CDR2 (germline): SGHNT, YENEEA. Trimming cost V 0 bases and J 7 bases, with 6 bases left between them. With regard to this clone: Distinct nucleotide sequences in the sample also encode this CDR3.

Source material: PBMCs or T cells enriched from blood (not recorded which). This sequence joins TRBV11-3 and TRBJ2-2; D perhaps matches TRBD1 (6 bases). This TCR was sampled from a man between 65 and 85 years old who had been exposed to COVID-19. The CDR3 protein is CASSLEGGGELFF. CDR3 DNA: TGTGCCAGCAGCTTAGAAGGGGGCGGGGAGCTGTTTTTT.